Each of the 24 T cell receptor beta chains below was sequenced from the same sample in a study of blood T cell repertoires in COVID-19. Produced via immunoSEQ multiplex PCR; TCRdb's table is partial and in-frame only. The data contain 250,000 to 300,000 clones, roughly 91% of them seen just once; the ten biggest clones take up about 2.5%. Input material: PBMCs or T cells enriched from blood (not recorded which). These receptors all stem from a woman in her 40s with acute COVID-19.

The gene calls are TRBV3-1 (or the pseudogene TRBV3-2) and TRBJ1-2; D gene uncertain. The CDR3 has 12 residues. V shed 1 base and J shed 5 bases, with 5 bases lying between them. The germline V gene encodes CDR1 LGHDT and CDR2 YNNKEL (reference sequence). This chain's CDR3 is CASSQAGYGYTF. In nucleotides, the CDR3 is TGTGCCAGCAGCCAAGCGGGGTATGGCTACACCTTC.

Here the CDR3 reads CASSLGRSSGNTIYF. The CDR3 nucleotides read TGCGCCAGCAGCTTGGGCAGGTCCTCTGGAAACACCATATATTTT. The rearrangement links TRBV5-1 to TRBJ1-3, with unresolved D. Germline V gene data show CDR1 as SGHRS and CDR2 as YFSETQ. Trimming pared 0 bases from V and 0 bases from J, leaving 7 bases between. This CDR3 comprises 15 residues.

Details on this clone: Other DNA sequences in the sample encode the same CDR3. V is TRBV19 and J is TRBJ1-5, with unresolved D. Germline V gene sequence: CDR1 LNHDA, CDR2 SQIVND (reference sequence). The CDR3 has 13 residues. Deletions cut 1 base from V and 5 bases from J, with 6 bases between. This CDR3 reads CASSIGRDQPQHF. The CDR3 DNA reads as TGTGCCAGTAGTATAGGGAGGGATCAGCCCCAGCATTTT.

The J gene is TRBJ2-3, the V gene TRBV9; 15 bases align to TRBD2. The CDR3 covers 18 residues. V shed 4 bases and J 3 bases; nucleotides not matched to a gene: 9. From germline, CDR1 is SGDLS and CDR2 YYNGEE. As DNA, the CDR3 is TGTGCCAGCAGCCCCCGGGGGACTAGCGGGGGGTTAACAGATACGCAGTATTTT. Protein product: CASSPRGTSGGLTDTQYF.

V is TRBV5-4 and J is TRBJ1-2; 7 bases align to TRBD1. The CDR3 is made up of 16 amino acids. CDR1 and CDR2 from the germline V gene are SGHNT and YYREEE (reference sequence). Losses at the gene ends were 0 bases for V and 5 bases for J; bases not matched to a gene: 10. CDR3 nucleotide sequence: TGTGCCAGCAGCTTGGAAGGGGGCGAGTTCGGGTATGGCTACACCTTC. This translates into CASSLEGGEFGYGYTF. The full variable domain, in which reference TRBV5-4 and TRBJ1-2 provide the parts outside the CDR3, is ETGVTQSPTHLIKTRGQQVTLRCSSQSGHNTVSWYQQALGQGPQFIFQYYREEENGRGNFPPRFSGLQFPNYSSELNVNALELDDSALYLCASSLEGGEFGYGYTFGSGTRLTVV.

CDR3 nucleotide sequence: TGTGCCAGCAGTTACTCCCGGACAGGGAGTGGCTACACCTTC. This encodes CASSYSRTGSGYTF. The chain couples TRBV6-5 to TRBJ1-2; 8 nucleotides align to TRBD1. Trimming took 0 bases from V and 7 from J; bases not matched to a gene: 4. The V gene's germline CDR1 is MNHEY and CDR2 SVGAGI. CDR3 length: 14 residues.

CDR3 amino acids: CASSVVSRGGYNEQFF. The CDR3 DNA reads TGTGCCAGCAGCGTAGTGTCGCGCGGGGGGTACAATGAGCAGTTCTTC. The chain recombines TRBV9 with TRBJ2-1; 8 nucleotides match TRBD2. The junction had 6 bases not matched to a gene; V was cut back by 0 bases and J by 4 bases. Germline V gene sequence: CDR1 SGDLS, CDR2 YYNGEE. The length of the CDR3 is 16 residues.

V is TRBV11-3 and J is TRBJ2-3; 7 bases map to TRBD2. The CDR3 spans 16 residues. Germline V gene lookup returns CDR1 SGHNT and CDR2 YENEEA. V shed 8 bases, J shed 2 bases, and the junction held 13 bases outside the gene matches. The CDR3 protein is CASALGGRLYTDTQYF. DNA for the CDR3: TGTGCCAGCGCCCTCGGGGGGAGACTCTACACAGATACGCAGTATTTT.

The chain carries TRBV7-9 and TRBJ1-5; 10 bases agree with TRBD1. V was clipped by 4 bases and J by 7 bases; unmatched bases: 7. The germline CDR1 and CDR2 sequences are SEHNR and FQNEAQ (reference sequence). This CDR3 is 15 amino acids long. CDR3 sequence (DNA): TGTGCCAGCAGCTATGGGACAGGGGTGGGGCAGCCCCAGCATTTT. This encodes CASSYGTGVGQPQHF.

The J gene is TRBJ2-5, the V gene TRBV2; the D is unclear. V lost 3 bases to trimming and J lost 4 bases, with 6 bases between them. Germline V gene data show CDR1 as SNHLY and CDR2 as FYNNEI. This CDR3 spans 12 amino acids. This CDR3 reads CASSDRGETQYF. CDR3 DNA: TGTGCCAGCAGTGATAGAGGAGAGACCCAGTACTTC. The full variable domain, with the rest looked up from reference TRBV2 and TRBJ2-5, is EPEVTQTPSHQVTQMGQEVILRCVPISNHLYFYWYRQILGQKVEFLVSFYNNEISEKSEIFDDQFSVERPDGSNFTLKIRSTKLEDSAMYFCASSDRGETQYFGPGTRLLVL.

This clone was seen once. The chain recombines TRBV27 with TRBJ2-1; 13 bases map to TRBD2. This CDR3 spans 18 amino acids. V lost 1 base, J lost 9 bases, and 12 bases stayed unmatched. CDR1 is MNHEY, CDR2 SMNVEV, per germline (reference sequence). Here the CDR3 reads CASSLYLWTSGSQPEQFF. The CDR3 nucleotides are TGTGCCAGCAGTTTATATTTGTGGACTAGCGGGAGTCAGCCTGAGCAGTTCTTC.

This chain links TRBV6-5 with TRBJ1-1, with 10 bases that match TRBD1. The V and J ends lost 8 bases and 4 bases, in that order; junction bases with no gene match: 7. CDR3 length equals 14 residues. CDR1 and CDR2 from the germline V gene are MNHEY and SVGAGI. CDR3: CASASRTGGTEAFF. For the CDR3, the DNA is TGTGCCAGCGCGTCTCGGACAGGGGGCACTGAAGCTTTCTTT.

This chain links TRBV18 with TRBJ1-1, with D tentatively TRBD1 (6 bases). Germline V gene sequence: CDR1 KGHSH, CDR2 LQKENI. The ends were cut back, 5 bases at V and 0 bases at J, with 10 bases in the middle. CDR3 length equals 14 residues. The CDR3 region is CASSAEGVNTEAFF. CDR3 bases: TGTGCCAGCTCAGCCGAGGGGGTGAACACTGAAGCTTTCTTT. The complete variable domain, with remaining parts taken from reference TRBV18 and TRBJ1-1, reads NAGVMQNPRHLVRRRGQEARLRCSPMKGHSHVYWYRQLPEEGLKFMVYLQKENIIDESGMPKERFSAEFPKEGPSILRIQQVVRGDSAAYFCASSAEGVNTEAFFGQGTRLTVV.

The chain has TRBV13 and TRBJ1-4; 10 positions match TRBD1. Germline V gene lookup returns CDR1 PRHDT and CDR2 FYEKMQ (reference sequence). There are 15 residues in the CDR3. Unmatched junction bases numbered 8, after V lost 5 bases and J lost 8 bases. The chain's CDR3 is CASSPTGGAGEKLFF. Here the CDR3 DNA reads TGTGCCAGCAGCCCGACAGGGGGCGCAGGGGAAAAACTGTTTTTT.

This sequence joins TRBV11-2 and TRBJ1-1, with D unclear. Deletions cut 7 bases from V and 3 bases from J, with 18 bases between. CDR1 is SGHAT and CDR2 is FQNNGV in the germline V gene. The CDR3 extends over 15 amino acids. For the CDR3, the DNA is TGTGCCAGCAATCACGGACTCGGTGAGGACACTGAAGCTTTCTTT. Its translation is CASNHGLGEDTEAFF.

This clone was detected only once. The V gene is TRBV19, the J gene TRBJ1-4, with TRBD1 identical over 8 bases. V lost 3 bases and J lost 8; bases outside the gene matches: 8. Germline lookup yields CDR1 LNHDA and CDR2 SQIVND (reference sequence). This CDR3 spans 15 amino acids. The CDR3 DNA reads TGTGCCAGTAGTATCTGGCAGGGGGCACGCGAAAAACTGTTTTTT. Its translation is CASSIWQGAREKLFF. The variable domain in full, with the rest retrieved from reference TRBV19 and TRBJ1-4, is DGGITQSPKYLFRKEGQNVTLSCEQNLNHDAMYWYRQDPGQGLRLIYYSQIVNDFQKGDIAEGYSVSREKKESFPLTVTSAQKNPTAFYLCASSIWQGAREKLFFGSGTQLSVL.

Here the CDR3 reads CASSLGQSNTEAFF. Here the CDR3 DNA reads TGTGCCAGCAGCTTGGGACAGTCGAACACTGAAGCTTTCTTT. V and J are TRBV5-8 and TRBJ1-1; D may be TRBD1 (5 bases). CDR1 and CDR2 from the germline V gene are SGHTS and YDEGEE. V was cut by 0 bases and J by 1 base, with 7 bases left in between. The CDR3 sequence is 14 residues long. The entire variable domain, with the rest obtained from reference TRBV5-8 and TRBJ1-1, is as follows: EAGVTQSPTHLIKTRGQQATLRCSPISGHTSVYWYQQALGLGLQFLLWYDEGEERNRGNFPPRFSGRQFPNYSSELNVNALELEDSALYLCASSLGQSNTEAFFGQGTRLTVV.

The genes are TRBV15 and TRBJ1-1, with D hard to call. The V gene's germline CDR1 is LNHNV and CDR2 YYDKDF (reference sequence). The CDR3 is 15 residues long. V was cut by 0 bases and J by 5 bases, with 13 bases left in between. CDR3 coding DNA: TGTGCCACCAGCAGAGATTTAAGCGTGGGTACTGAAGCTTTCTTT. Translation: CATSRDLSVGTEAFF.

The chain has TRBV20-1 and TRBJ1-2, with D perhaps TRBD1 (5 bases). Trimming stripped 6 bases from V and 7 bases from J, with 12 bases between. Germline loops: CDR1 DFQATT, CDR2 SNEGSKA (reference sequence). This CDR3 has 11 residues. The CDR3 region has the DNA TGCAGTGCCATCATAGGGGTTGGCTACACCTTC. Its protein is CSAIIGVGYTF.

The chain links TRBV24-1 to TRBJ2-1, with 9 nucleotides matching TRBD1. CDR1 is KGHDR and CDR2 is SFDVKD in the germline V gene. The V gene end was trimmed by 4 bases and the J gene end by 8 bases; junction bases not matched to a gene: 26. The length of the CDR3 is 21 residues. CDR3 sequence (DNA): TGTGCCACCAGTGAGACTCCCGGACAGGGGTTTTCGGGTAAGGCCCCGGATGAGCAGTTCTTC. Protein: CATSETPGQGFSGKAPDEQFF.

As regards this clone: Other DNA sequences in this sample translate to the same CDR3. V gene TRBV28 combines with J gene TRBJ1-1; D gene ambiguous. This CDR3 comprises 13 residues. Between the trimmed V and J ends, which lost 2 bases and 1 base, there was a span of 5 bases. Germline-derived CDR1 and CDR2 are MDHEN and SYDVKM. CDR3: CASSLRGNTEAFF. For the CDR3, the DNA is TGTGCCAGCAGTTTACGGGGGAACACTGAAGCTTTCTTT.

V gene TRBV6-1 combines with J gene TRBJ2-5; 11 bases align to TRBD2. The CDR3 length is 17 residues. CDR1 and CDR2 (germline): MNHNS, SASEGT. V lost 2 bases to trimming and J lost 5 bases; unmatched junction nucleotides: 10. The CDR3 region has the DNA TGTGCCAGCAGTGAATTTAGCGGGGGGGCCGATCGGGAGACCCAGTACTTC. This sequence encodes CASSEFSGGADRETQYF.

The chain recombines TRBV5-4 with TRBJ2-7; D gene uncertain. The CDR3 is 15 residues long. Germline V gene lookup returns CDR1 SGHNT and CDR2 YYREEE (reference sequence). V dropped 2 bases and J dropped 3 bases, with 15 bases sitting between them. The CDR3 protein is CASSFPGSGGYEQYF. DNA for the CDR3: TGTGCCAGCAGCTTCCCAGGCAGTGGTGGCTACGAGCAGTACTTC. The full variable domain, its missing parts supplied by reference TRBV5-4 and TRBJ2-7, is ETGVTQSPTHLIKTRGQQVTLRCSSQSGHNTVSWYQQALGQGPQFIFQYYREEENGRGNFPPRFSGLQFPNYSSELNVNALELDDSALYLCASSFPGSGGYEQYFGPGTRLTVT.

CDR3 DNA sequence: TGTGCCTGGGGACAGGGGGCCGGGGAGCTGTTTTTT. It is translated as CAWGQGAGELFF. V usage is TRBV30 and J usage is TRBJ2-2, with TRBD1 matching over 10 bases. The CDR3 runs to 12 residues. V gave up 5 bases and J gave up 6 bases; unmatched junction bases: 0. CDR1 and CDR2 (germline): GTSNPN, SVGIG (reference sequence).